These 7 T cell receptor beta chains originate from one sample sequenced in a study of blood T cell repertoires in COVID-19. The protocol was immunoSEQ multiplex PCR, while the TCRdb copy is restricted to in-frame clones and leaves out a portion. The sample lists approximately 150,000 clones; 80% to 90% were seen once. Input material: peripheral blood. The receptor source for this set is a human donor in a cohort sampled during active COVID-19.

Turning to this clone: Compared with germline, one end of the junction differs, possibly owing to a read error. The genes are TRBV2 and TRBJ1-5; the match to TRBD1 covers 8 bases. The CDR3 loop spans 15 amino acids. Germline CDR1 SNHLY, CDR2 FYNNEI. CDR3 protein: CASSEGQGLKQPQHF. The CDR3 DNA reads as TGTGCCAGCAGCGAAGGACAGGGTTTGAAACAGCCCCAGCATTTT.

This clone is a singleton in its sample. The chain is built from TRBV4-3 and TRBJ2-7; 9 nucleotides match TRBD2. Germline V gene lookup returns CDR1 LGHNA and CDR2 YSLEER. This CDR3 is 16 amino acids long. V trimming: 0 bases; J trimming: 4 bases; junction bases outside the gene matches: 7. The CDR3 nucleotides read TGCGCCAGCAGCCAAGATAATAGCGGGAGTGGATACGAGCAGTACTTC. Its protein product is CASSQDNSGSGYEQYF.

In its sample, this clone was seen a few times. The chain employs TRBV10-3 and TRBJ2-5; 7 bases map to TRBD2. From germline, CDR1 is ENHRY and CDR2 SYGVKD. This CDR3 region has 13 residues. After removal of 5 bases from V and 5 bases from J, the junction contained 5 bases not matched to a gene. This chain's CDR3 is CAISSGEKETQYF. CDR3 bases: TGTGCCATCAGTAGCGGGGAGAAGGAGACCCAGTACTTC.

As to this clone: Other DNA sequences from this sample encode an identical CDR3 as well. The rearrangement joins TRBV18 to TRBJ1-6; 8 nucleotides match TRBD1. The CDR3 has 15 amino acids. V dropped 3 bases and J dropped 13; count of bases not matched to a gene: 11. Germline CDR1 reads KGHSH; CDR2 reads LQKENI. CDR3 nucleotides: TGTGCCAGCTCACCGCGGACAGGGAAGGAGACGCCCCTCCACTTT. This translates into CASSPRTGKETPLHF.

The rearrangement links TRBV7-8 to TRBJ2-7, with 7 bases identical to TRBD2. V was pared by 5 bases and J by 0 bases, with 7 bases of the junction left unmatched. This CDR3 region has 15 residues. Germline loops: CDR1 SGHVS, CDR2 FQNEAQ. The CDR3 spells CASSQFGGSSYEQYF. CDR3 sequence (DNA): TGTGCCAGCAGCCAATTTGGCGGGAGCTCCTACGAGCAGTACTTC.

This clone showed up just a few times. The genes are TRBV2 and TRBJ1-2, with 8 bases identical to TRBD1. V shed 7 bases, J shed 3 bases, and the junction held 4 bases outside the gene matches. CDR3 length: 13 amino acids. The V gene's germline CDR1 is SNHLY and CDR2 FYNNEI. CDR3 sequence (DNA): TGTGCCAGCATCAAGGACAGGGACTATGGCTACACCTTC. Protein sequence: CASIKDRDYGYTF.

The chain links TRBV2 to TRBJ1-1; maybe TRBD1 (6 bases). CDR3 size: 13 residues. The V end lost 6 bases, the J end lost 4 bases, and 12 bases lay between the germline ends. The germline gives CDR1 SNHLY, CDR2 FYNNEI. Here the CDR3 reads CASRAGASTEAFF. The DNA for the CDR3 is TGTGCCAGCAGAGCGGGGGCAAGCACTGAAGCTTTCTTT.